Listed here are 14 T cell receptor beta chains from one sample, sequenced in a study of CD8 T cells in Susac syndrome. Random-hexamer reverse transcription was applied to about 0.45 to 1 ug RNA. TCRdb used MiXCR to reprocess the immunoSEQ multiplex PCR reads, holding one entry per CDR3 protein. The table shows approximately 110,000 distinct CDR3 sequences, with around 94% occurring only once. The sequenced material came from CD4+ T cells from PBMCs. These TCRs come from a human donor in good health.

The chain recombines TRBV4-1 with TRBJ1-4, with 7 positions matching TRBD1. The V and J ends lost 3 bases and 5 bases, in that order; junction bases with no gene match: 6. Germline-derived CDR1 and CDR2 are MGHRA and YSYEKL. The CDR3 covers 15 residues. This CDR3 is CASSHEGTVNEKLFF. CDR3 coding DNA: TGCGCCAGCAGCCACGAAGGGACAGTAAATGAAAAACTGTTTTTT.

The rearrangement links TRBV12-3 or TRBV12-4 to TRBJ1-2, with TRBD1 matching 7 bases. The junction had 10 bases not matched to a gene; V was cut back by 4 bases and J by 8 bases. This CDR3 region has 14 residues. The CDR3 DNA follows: TGTGCCAGCAGTTCGGAGGGGGCCCTTGGGGGCTACACCTTC. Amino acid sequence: CASSSEGALGGYTF.

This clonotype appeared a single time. The CDR3 reads CASSEYSIPSSQQFF. The CDR3 DNA is TGTGCCAGCAGTGAGTACTCGATCCCCTCCTCGCAGCAGTTCTTC. This chain joins TRBV2 and TRBJ2-1; D remains ambiguous. Trimming took 3 bases from V and 11 from J, leaving 20 bases between them. The CDR3 runs 15 residues. Germline V gene sequence: CDR1 SNHLY, CDR2 FYNNEI.

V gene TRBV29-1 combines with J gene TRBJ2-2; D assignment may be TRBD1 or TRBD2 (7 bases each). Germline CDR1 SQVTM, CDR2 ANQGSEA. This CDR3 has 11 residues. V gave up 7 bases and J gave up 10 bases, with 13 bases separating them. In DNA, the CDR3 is TGCAGCGCGGGGGGACAGCCGGAGCTGTTTTTT. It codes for CSAGGQPELFF.

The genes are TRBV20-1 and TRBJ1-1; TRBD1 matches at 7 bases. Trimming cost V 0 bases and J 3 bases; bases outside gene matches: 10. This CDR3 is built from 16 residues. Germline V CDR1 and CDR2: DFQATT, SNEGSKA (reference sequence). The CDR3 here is CSARDLTGTVDTEAFF. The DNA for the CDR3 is TGCAGTGCTAGAGATCTGACAGGGACTGTGGACACTGAAGCTTTCTTT.

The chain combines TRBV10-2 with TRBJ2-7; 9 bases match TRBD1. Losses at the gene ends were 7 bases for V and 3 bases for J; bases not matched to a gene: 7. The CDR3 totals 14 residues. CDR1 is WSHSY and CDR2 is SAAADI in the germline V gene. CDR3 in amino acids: CASTPGQGNYEQYF. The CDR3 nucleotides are TGCGCCAGCACCCCGGGACAGGGTAACTACGAGCAGTACTTC.

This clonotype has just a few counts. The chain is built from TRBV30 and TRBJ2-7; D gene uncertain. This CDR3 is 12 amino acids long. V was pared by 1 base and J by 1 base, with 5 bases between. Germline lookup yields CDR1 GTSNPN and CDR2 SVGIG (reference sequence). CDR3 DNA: TGTGCCTGGAGTGAATCATCCTACGAGCAGTACTTC. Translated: CAWSESSYEQYF.

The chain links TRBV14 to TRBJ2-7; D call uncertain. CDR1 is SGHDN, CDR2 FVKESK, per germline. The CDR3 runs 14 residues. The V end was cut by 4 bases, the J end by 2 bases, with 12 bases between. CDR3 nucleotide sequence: TGTGCCAGCAGCCCTCCCCTCGCAACCTACGAGCAGTACTTC. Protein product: CASSPPLATYEQYF.

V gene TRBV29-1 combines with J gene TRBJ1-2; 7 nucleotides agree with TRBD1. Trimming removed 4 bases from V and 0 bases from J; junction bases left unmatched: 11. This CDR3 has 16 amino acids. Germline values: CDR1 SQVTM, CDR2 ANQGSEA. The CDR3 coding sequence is TGCAGCGTTGCCCGGACAGGAAAGGAGACTAACTATGGCTACACCTTC. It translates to CSVARTGKETNYGYTF.

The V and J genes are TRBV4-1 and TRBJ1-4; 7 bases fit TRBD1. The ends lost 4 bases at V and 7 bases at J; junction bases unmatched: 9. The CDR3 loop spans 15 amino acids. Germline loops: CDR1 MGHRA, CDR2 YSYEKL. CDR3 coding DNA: TGCGCCAGCAGCCTGATTGACAGGGCGGGTGAAAAACTGTTTTTT. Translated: CASSLIDRAGEKLFF.

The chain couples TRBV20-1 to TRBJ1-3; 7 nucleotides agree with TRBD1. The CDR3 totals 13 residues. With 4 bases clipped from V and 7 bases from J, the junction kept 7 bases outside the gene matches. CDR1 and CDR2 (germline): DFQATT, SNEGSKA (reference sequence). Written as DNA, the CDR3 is TGCAGTGCTAAGGACAGGCAGAGGAACACCATATATTTT. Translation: CSAKDRQRNTIYF.

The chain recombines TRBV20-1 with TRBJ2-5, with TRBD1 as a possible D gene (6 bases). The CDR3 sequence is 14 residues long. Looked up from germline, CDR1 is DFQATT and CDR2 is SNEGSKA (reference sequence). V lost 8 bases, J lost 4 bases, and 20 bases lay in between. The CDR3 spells CSPLRDTQGETQYF. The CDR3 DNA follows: TGCAGTCCCCTCCGGGACACCCAAGGAGAGACCCAGTACTTC.

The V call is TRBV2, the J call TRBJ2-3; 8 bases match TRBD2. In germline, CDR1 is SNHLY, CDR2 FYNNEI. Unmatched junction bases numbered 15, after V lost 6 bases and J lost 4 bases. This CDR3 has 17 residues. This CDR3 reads CASRQGSSGNFADTQYF. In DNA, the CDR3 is TGTGCCAGCAGGCAGGGGAGTAGCGGGAATTTTGCAGATACGCAGTATTTT.

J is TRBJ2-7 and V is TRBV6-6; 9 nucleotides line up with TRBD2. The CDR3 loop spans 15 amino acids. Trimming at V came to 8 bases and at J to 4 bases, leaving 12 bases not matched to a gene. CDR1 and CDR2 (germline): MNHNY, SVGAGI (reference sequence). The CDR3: CASHLAGDNWYEQYF. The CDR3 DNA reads TGTGCCAGCCACTTAGCGGGAGACAATTGGTACGAGCAGTACTTC.